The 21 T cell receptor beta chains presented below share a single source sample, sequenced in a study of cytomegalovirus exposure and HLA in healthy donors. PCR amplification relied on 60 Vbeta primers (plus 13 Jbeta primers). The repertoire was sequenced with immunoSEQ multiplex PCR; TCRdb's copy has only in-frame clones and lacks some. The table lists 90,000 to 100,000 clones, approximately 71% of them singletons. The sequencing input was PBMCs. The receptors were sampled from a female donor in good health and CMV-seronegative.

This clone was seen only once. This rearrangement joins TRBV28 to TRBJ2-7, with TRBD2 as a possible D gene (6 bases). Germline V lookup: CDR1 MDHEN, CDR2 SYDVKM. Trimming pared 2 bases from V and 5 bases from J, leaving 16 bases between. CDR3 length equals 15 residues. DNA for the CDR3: TGTGCCAGCAGTTTAGCGGGGAAGGTGGGCCACGAGCAGTACTTC. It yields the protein CASSLAGKVGHEQYF.

The CDR3 sequence is CAWSGLHRGGLAGGKSYTDTQYF. The CDR3 DNA reads TGTGCCTGGAGTGGTTTACACAGGGGAGGGTTAGCGGGAGGGAAATCTTACACAGATACGCAGTATTTT. The chain joins TRBV30 to TRBJ2-3, with 11 bases aligning to TRBD2. Germline trimming cut 1 base from V and 2 bases from J; bases unmatched to any gene: 26. The length of the CDR3 is 23 residues. Germline CDR1 and CDR2: GTSNPN and SVGIG (reference sequence).

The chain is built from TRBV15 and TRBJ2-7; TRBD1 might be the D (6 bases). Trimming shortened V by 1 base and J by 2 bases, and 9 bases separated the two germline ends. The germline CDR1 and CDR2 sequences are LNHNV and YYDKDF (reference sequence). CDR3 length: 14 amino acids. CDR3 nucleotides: TGTGCCACCAGCAGAGGCAGGGGCGCCTACGAGCAGTACTTC. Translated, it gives CATSRGRGAYEQYF.

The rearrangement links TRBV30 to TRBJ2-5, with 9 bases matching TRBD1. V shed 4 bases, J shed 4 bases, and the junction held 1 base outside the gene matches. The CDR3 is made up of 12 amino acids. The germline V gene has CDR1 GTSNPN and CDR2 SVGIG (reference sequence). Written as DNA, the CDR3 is TGTGCCTGGATGGACAGGGGAGAGACCCAGTACTTC. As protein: CAWMDRGETQYF.

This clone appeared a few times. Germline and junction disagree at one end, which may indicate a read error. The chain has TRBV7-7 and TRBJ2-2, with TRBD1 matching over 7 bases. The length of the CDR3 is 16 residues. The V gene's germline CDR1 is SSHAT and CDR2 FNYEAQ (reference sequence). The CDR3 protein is CASSPWGTVNTGELFF. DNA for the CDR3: TGTGCTAGCAGCCCGTGGGGGACAGTGAACACCGGGGAGCTGTTTTTT.

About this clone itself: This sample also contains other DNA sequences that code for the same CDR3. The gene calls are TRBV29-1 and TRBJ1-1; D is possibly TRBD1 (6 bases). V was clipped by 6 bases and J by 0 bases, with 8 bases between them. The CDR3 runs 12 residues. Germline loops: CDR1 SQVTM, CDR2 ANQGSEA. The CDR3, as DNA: TGCAGCGTAGGGGACATGAACACTGAAGCTTTCTTT. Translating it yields CSVGDMNTEAFF.

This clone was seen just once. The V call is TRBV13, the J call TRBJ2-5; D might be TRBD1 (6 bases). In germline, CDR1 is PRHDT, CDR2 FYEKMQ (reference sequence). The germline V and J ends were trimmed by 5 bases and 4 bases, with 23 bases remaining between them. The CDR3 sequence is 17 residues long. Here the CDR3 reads CASSLLEAYLRGETQYF. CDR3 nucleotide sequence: TGTGCCAGCAGCCTCCTCGAGGCCTACCTCAGGGGAGAGACCCAGTACTTC.

The CDR3 bases are TGTGCCAGCAGCTTCTCGCGGGGGGACACAGATACGCAGTATTTT. As protein: CASSFSRGDTDTQYF. V gene TRBV11-3 combines with J gene TRBJ2-3, with 8 bases matching TRBD2. This CDR3 has 15 amino acids. CDR1 and CDR2 (germline): SGHNT, YENEEA. The V and J ends lost 3 bases and 2 bases, in that order; junction bases with no gene match: 4.

The CDR3 sequence: CASSQPGQGRIGYTF. The CDR3 coding sequence is TGTGCCAGCAGTCAACCGGGACAGGGGAGGATTGGCTACACCTTC. The V and J genes are TRBV6-5 and TRBJ1-2, with 10 bases identical to TRBD1. Germline CDR1 MNHEY, CDR2 SVGAGI. The length of the CDR3 is 15 residues. Germline trimming cut 5 bases from V and 7 bases from J; bases unmatched to any gene: 10.

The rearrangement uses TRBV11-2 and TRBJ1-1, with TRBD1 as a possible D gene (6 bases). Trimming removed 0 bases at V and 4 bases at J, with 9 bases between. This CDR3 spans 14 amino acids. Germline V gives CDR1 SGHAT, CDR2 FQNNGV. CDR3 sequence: CASSLDRGTTEAFF. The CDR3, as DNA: TGTGCCAGCAGCTTAGACAGGGGAACCACTGAAGCTTTCTTT.

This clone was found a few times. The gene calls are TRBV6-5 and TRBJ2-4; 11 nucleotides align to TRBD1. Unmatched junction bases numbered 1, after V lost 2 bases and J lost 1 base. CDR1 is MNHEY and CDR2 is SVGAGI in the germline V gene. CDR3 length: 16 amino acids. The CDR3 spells CASSYGQGAAKNIQYF. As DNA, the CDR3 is TGTGCCAGCAGTTACGGACAGGGGGCGGCCAAAAACATTCAGTACTTC.

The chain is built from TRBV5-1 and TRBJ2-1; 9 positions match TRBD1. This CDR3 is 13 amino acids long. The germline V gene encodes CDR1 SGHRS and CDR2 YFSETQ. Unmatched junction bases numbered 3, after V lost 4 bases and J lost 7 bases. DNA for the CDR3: TGCGCCAGCAGCCGGGACAGGGTGAATGAGCAGTTCTTC. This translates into CASSRDRVNEQFF.

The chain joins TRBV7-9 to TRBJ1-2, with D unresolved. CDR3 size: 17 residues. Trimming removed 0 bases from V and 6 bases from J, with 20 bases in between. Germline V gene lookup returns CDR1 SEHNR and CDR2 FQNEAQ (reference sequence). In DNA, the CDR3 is TGTGCCAGCAGCTTAGCTTGGCGGACTGGAGCTTCGAATGGCTACACCTTC. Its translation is CASSLAWRTGASNGYTF.

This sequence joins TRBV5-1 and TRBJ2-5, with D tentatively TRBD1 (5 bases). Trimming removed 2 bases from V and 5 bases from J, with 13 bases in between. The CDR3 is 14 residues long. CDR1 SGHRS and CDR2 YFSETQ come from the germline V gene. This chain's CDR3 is CASSLMGPGETQYF. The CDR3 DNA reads TGCGCCAGCAGCTTAATGGGTCCAGGGGAGACCCAGTACTTC.

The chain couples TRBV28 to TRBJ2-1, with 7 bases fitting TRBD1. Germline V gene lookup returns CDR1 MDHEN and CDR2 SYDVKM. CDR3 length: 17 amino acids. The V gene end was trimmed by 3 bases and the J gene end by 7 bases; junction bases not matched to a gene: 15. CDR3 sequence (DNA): TGTGCCAGCAGTTTTTCACTACTCCGGACAGGTCAGAATGAGCAGTTCTTC. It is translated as CASSFSLLRTGQNEQFF.

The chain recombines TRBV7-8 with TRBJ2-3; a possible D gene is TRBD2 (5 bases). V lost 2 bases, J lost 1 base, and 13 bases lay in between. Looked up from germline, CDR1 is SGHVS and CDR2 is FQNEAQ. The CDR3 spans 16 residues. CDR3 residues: CASSLSVGSRTDTQYF. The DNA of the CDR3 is TGTGCCAGCAGCTTATCAGTGGGGAGTCGCACAGATACGCAGTATTTT.

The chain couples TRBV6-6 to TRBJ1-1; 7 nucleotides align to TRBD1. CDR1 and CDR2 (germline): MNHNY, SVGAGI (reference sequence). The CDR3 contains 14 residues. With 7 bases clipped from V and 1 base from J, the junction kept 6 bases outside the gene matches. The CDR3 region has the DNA TGTGCCAGCATAGACAGGGCGGGGAACACTGAAGCTTTCTTT. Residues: CASIDRAGNTEAFF.

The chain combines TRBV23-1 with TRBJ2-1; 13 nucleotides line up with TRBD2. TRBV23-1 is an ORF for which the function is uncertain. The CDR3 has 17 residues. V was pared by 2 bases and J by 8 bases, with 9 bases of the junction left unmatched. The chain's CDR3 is CASSQTTSGGLGDEQFF. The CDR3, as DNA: TGCGCCAGCAGTCAAACGACTAGCGGGGGGCTGGGGGATGAGCAGTTCTTC.

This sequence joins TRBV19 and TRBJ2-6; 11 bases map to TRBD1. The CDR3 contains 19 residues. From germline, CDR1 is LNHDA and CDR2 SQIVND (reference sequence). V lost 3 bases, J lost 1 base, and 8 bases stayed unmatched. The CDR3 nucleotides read TGTGCCAGTAGTATGGCCCAGGGACAGGGGGGATCTGGGGCCAACGTCCTGACTTTC. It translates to CASSMAQGQGGSGANVLTF.

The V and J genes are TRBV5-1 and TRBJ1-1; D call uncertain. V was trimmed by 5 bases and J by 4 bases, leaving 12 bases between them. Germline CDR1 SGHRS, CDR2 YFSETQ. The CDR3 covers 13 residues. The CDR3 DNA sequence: TGCGCCAGCAGTTTGCAGCGGGCCACTGAAGCTTTCTTT. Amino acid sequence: CASSLQRATEAFF.

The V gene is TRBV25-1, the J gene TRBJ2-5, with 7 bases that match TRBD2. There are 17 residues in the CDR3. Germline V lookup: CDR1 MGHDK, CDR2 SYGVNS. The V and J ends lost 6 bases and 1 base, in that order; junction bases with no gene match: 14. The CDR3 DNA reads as TGTGCCAGCAGCAAACAAAAGCGGACTAGATCCCAAGAGACCCAGTACTTC. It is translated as CASSKQKRTRSQETQYF.